This T cell receptor beta chain was sequenced in a study of type 1 and type 2 diabetes patients. Looking at the study overall: CD4+ or CD8+ T cells were positively selected from PBMCs with microbeads. A total of approximately 20,000,000 paired-end reads came from the whole study.

Remarks on this clonotype: Antigen specificity is unknown. The junction and the germline gene differ at one end; a read error may be behind it.

CDR3 length: 15 residues. The germline V gene has CDR1 SGHTA and CDR2 FQGTGA. General observations from the study: In CD4+ and CD8+ T cells, type 2 diabetes diversity exceeded type 1.

The PCR template was genomic DNA. A primer set of 30 forward and 13 reverse primers amplified the CDR3. TCRdb fed the multiplex PCR reads into MiXCR, producing one record per CDR3 protein. The sample has 270,000 or so distinct CDR3 sequences, around 47% seen once; the top ten hold 12% to 15%. The sequencing input was peripheral blood mononuclear cells (PBMCs). This TCR was sampled from a man aged 18 to 29 with type 2 diabetes. The genes are TRBV7-3 and TRBJ1-1; TRBD1 agrees at 8 bases. In nucleotides, the CDR3 is TGTGCCAGCAGCGTAACCGGGACAGGAATTACTGAAGCTTTCTTT. Residues: CASSVTGTGITEAFF. Looking up the rest from reference TRBV7-3 and TRBJ1-1 gives the full variable domain: GAGVSQTPSNKVTEKGKYVELRCDPISGHTALYWYRQSLGQGPEFLIYFQGTGAADDSGLPNDRFFAVRPEGSVSTLKIQRTERGDSAVYLCASSVTGTGITEAFFGQGTRLTVV.